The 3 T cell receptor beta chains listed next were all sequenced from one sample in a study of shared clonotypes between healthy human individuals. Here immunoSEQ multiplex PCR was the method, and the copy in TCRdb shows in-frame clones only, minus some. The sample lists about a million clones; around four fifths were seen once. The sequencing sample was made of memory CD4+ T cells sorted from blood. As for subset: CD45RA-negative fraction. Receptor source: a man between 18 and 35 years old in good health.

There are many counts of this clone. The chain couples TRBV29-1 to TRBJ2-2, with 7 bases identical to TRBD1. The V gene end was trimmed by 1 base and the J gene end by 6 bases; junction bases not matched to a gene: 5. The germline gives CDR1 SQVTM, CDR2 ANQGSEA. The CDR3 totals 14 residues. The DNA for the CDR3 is TGCAGCGTTGAAGGGAACAGGGGCGCCGGGGAGCTGTTTTTT. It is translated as CSVEGNRGAGELFF.

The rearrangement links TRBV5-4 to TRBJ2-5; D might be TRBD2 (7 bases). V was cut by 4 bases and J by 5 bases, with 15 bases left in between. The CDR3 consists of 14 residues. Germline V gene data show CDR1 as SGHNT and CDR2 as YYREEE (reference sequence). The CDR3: CASSLQGREETQYF. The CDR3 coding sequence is TGTGCCAGCAGCCTCCAGGGGAGGGAGGAGACCCAGTACTTC.

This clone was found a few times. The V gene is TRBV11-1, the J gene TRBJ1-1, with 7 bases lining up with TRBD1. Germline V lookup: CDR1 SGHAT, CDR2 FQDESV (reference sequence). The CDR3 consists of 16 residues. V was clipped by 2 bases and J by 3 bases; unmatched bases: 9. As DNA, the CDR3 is TGTGCCAGCAGCTTATGGAGGGGGCAGCGGGACACTGAAGCTTTCTTT. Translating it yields CASSLWRGQRDTEAFF.